The sequence of this T cell receptor (beta chain) was determined in a study of blood T cell repertoires in COVID-19. Study in general: Researchers got acute and convalescent COVID-19 samples from the United States, Italy and Spain. T cells, B-cell-depleted T cells, or PBMCs provided the cDNA or gDNA that served as material.

V was cut by 5 bases and J by 7 bases, with 29 bases left in between. Germline-derived CDR1 and CDR2 are KGHSH and LQKENI. The CDR3 is 18 amino acids. Original handling: Quantification of nucleated cells was approximated via reference gene primer amplification. Assay used: immunoSEQ multiplex PCR; TCRdb lists only in-frame clones, some missing. V and J calls and clone size are given by that table; D and trimming were obtained from the DNA. The repertoire includes fewer than 150,000 clones, almost 85% of them detected once, and 9.5% to 15% sits in the top ten. The V call is TRBV18, the J call TRBJ1-2; TRBD1 is a possible D gene (5 bases). The specimen was peripheral blood. The sequence was collected from a human donor in a cohort sampled during active COVID-19. In DNA, the CDR3 is TGTGCCAGCTCAGCCATGCCCGTGGAAGGGGCCCTGTCCCCTGGCTACACCTTC. Its protein is CASSAMPVEGALSPGYTF.